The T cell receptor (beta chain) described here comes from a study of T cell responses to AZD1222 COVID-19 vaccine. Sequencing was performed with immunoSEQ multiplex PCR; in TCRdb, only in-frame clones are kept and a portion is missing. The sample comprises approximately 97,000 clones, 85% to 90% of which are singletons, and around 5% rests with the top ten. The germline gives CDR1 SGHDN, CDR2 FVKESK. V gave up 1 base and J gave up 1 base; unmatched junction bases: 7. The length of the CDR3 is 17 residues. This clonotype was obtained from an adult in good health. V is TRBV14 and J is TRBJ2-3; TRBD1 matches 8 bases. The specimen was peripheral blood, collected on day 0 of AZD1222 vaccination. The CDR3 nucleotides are TGTGCCAGCAGCCAAGGCGGGACAGGCCGGGGCACAGATACGCAGTATTTT. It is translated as CASSQGGTGRGTDTQYF. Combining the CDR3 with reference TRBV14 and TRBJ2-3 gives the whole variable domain EAGVTQFPSHSVIEKGQTVTLRCDPISGHDNLYWYRRVMGKEIKFLLHFVKESKQDESGMPNNRFLAERTGGTYSTLKVQPAELEDSGVYFCASSQGGTGRGTDTQYFGPGTRLTVL.